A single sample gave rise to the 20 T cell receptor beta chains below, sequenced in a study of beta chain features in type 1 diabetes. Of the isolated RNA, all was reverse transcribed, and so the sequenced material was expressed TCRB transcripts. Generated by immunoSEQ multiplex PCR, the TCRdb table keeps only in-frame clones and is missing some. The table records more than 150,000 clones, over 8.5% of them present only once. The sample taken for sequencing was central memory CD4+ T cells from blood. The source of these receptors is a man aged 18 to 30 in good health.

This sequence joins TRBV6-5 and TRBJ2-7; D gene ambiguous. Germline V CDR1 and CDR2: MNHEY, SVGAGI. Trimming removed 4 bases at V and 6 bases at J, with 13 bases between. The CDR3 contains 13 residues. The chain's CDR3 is CASSFLGSGEQYF. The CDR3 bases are TGTGCCAGCAGTTTCCTTGGATCGGGCGAGCAGTACTTC.

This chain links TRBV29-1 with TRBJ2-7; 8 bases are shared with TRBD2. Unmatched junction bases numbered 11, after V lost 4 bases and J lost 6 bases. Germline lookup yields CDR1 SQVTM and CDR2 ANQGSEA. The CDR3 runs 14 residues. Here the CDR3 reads CSVGSGTRTLEQYF. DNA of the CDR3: TGCAGCGTTGGTAGCGGGACCCGAACCCTCGAGCAGTACTTC.

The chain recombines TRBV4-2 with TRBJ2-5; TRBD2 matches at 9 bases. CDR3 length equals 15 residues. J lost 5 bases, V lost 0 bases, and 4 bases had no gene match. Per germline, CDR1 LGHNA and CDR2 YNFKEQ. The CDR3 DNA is TGTGCCAGCAGCCAAGAAGCGGGAGGACAGGAGACCCAGTACTTC. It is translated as CASSQEAGGQETQYF.

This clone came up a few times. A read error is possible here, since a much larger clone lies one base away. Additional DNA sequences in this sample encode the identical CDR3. CDR3 amino acids: CASRRQDLANYGYTF. CDR3 sequence (DNA): TGTGCAAGCAGAAGACAGGACCTCGCTAACTATGGCTACACCTTC. The J gene is TRBJ1-2, the V gene TRBV6-6, with a weak D call TRBD1 (6 bases). The CDR3 runs 15 residues. Germline CDR1 reads MNHNY; CDR2 reads SVGAGI (reference sequence).

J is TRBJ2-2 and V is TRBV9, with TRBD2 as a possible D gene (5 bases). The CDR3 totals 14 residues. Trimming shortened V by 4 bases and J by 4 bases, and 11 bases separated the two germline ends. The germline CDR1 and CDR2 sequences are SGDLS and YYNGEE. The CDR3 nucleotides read TGTGCCAGCAGCCCTCGGGGATCCACCGGGGAGCTGTTTTTT. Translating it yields CASSPRGSTGELFF.

CDR3 sequence: CASRPLEGTETQYF. CDR3 in DNA: TGTGCCAGCAGGCCGCTTGAGGGGACAGAGACCCAGTACTTC. This chain joins TRBV28 and TRBJ2-5, with D tentatively TRBD1 or TRBD2 (5 bases each). Trimming left V 6 bases short and J 4 bases short, with 15 bases between. Germline values: CDR1 MDHEN, CDR2 SYDVKM. CDR3 length: 14 residues.

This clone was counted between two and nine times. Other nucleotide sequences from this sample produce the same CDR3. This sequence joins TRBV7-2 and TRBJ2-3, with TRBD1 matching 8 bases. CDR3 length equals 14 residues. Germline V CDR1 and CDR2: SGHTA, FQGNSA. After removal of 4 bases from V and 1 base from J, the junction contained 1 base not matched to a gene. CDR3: CASSSGQGTDTQYF. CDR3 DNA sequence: TGTGCCAGCAGCTCGGGACAGGGCACAGATACGCAGTATTTT.

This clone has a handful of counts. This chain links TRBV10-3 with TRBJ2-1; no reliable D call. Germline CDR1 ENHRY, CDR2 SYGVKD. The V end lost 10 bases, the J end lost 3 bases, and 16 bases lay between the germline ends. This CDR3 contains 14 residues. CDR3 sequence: CATSGIESYNEQFF. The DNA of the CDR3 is TGTGCCACATCAGGCATTGAGAGCTACAATGAGCAGTTCTTC.

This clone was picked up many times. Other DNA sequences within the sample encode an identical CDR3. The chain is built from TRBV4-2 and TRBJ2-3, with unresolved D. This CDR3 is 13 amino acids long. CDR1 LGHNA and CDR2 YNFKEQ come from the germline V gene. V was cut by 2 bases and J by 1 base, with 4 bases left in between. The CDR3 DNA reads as TGTGCCAGCAGCCAACTGGGCACAGATACGCAGTATTTT. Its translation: CASSQLGTDTQYF.

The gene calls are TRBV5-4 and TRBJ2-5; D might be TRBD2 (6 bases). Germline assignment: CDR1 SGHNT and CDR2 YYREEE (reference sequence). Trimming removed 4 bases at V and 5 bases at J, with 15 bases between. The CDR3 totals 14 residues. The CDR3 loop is CASSRGAQGETQYF. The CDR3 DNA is TGTGCCAGCAGCCGCGGGGCCCAAGGGGAGACCCAGTACTTC.

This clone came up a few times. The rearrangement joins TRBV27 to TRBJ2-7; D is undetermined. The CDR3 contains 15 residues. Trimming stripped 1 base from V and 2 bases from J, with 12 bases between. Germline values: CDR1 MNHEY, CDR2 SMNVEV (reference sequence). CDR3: CASSLFPSRTYEQYF. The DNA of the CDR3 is TGTGCCAGCAGTTTATTCCCAAGCAGGACCTACGAGCAGTACTTC.

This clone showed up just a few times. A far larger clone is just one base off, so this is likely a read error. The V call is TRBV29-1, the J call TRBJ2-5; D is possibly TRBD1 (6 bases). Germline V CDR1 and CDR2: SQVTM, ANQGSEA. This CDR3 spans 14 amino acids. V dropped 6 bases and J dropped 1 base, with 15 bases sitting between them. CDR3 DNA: TGCAGCGTGCTCCGGGCCAGGGGCCAAGAGACCCAGTACTTC. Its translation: CSVLRARGQETQYF.

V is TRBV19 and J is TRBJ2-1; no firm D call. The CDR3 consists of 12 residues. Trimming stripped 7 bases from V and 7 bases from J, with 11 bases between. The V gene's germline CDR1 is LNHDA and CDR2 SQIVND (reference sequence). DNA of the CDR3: TGTGCCAGTAAGGATCGTGGGAATGAGCAGTTCTTC. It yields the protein CASKDRGNEQFF.

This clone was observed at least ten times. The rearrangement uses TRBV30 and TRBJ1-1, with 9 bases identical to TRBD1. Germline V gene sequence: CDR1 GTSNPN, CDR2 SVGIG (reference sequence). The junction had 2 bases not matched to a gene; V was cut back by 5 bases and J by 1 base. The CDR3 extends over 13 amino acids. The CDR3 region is CAWAGQGNTEAFF. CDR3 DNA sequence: TGTGCCTGGGCGGGACAGGGGAACACTGAAGCTTTCTTT.

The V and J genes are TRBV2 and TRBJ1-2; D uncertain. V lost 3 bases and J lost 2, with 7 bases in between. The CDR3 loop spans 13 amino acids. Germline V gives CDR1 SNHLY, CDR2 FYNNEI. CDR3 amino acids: CASSDAENYGYTF. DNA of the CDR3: TGTGCCAGCAGTGATGCAGAGAACTATGGCTACACCTTC. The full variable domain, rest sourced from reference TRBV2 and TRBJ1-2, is EPEVTQTPSHQVTQMGQEVILRCVPISNHLYFYWYRQILGQKVEFLVSFYNNEISEKSEIFDDQFSVERPDGSNFTLKIRSTKLEDSAMYFCASSDAENYGYTFGSGTRLTVV.

The CDR3 reads CASSPGRGRGPGRAQYF. Written as DNA, the CDR3 is TGTGCCAGCTCACCAGGGCGTGGCAGGGGGCCGGGACGGGCCCAGTACTTC. J is TRBJ2-5 and V is TRBV18, with 8 bases that match TRBD1. The germline CDR1 and CDR2 sequences are KGHSH and LQKENI. After removal of 2 bases from V and 9 bases from J, the junction contained 17 bases not matched to a gene. The CDR3 loop spans 17 amino acids.

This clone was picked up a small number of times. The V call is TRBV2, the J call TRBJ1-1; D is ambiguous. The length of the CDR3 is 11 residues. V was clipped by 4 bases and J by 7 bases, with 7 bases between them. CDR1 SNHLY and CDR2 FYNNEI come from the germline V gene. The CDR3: CASSVGYEAFF. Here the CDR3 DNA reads TGTGCCAGCAGTGTGGGATATGAAGCTTTCTTT.

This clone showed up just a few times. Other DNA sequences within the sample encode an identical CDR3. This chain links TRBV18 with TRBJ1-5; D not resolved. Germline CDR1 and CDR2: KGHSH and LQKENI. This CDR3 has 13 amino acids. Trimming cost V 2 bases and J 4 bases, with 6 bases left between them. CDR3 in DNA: TGTGCCAGCTCACCAGGCCAGAATCAGCCCCAGCATTTT. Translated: CASSPGQNQPQHF.

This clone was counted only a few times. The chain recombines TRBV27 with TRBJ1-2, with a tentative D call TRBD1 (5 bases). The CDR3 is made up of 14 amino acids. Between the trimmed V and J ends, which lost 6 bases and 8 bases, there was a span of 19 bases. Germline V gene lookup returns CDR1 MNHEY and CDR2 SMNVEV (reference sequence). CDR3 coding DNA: TGTGCCAGCAGCGCAACGACGGCCTCAGGGGGCTACACCTTC. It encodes CASSATTASGGYTF.

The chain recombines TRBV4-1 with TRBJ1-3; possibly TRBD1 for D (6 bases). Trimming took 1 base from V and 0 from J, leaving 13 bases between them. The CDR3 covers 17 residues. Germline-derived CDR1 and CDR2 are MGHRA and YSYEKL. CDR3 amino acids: CASSQANRGGSGNTIYF. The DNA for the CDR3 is TGCGCCAGCAGCCAAGCTAATCGAGGGGGCTCTGGAAACACCATATATTTT.